This T cell receptor (beta chain) was identified during a study of Ad26.COV2.S vaccination and SARS-CoV-2 variants. About the research overall: By the intramuscular route, Ad26.COV2.S was given once, or twice 56 days apart. Broader study findings: Recipients of either vaccine or placebo displayed similar breadth of non-spike TCRs.

Data came from immunoSEQ multiplex PCR; TCRdb stores just in-frame clones and leaves some out. Of a few hundred thousand clones listed, 83% are singletons. Treatment given: around 19 received Ad26.COV2.S at low or high dose, single or two shots; about 5 received placebo; per-sample allocation not given. Day 63 after the first vaccine or placebo injection was the time point for sampling. It was Wuhan-strain SARS-CoV-2 spike that the Ad26 vaccine vector expressed. As concerns this clone: Its matching antigen is unknown.

CDR1 and CDR2 (germline): LGHNA, YNFKEQ. V shed 0 bases and J 6 bases; nucleotides not matched to a gene: 7. The CDR3 is 16 residues long. This clonotype was sampled from a person between 18 and 59 years old who received the Ad26.COV2.S COVID-19 vaccine or a placebo. V is TRBV4-2 and J is TRBJ1-5, with 8 bases fitting TRBD1. The starting material was peripheral blood, obtained in a trial of Ad26.COV2.S vaccine versus placebo. In DNA form, the CDR3 reads TGTGCCAGCAGCCAAGATTGGCGGACAGGGCTTCAGCCCCAGCATTTT. Translation gives CASSQDWRTGLQPQHF.